The source of this T cell receptor (beta chain) is a study of blood T cells in healthy people across ages. On the study more broadly: Using template switching, researchers captured about one barcoded beta molecule for each two T cells.

This clonotype was observed a few times. The use of a sample-barcoded 5' primer and a J-beta primer mix characterized a second PCR of 7 to 11 cycles. A template-switch adaptor containing 12 random nucleotides labeled each cDNA molecule. One entry per CDR3 protein results from TCRdb running MiXCR on the 5' RACE reads. The sample has 650,000 to 1,000,000 distinct CDR3 sequences; around half are singletons. The germline gives CDR1 SGHTA, CDR2 FQGNSA. The CDR3 spans 17 residues. Losses at the gene ends were 0 bases for V and 3 bases for J; bases not matched to a gene: 7. It was approximately 10 milliliters of peripheral blood that were drawn from each donor.

The receptor was isolated from a man older than 75 in good health. Input material: blood. The V and J genes are TRBV7-2 and TRBJ2-7; 11 bases fit TRBD2. CDR3 sequence reads: CASSLAPITSGGYEQYF. The CDR3 coding sequence is TGTGCCAGCAGCTTAGCACCTATAACTAGCGGGGGCTACGAGCAGTACTTC.